This TCR beta chain was profiled in a study of blood T cell repertoires in COVID-19. About the study: Whether acute or convalescent, the COVID-19 samples came from the United States, Italy and Spain.

This CDR3 has 15 residues. V dropped 1 base and J dropped 5; count of bases not matched to a gene: 2. Germline lookup yields CDR1 SGHKS and CDR2 YYEKEE (reference sequence). How the authors handled the data: Amplifying reference gene primers gave estimates of nucleated cell counts. TCRdb's table, derived via immunoSEQ multiplex PCR, lists solely in-frame clones and lacks some. From that table come the V and J calls and clone size; the DNA was used to work out D and trimming. Of under 150,000 clones in the sample, roughly four fifths were seen once. This chain connects TRBV5-5 to TRBJ2-2; TRBD1 matches 10 bases. The receptor was derived from a human donor in a cohort sampled during active COVID-19. What was sequenced was peripheral blood. CDR3 protein: CASSLWDRGTGELFF. CDR3 bases: TGTGCCAGCAGCTTGTGGGACAGGGGTACCGGGGAGCTGTTTTTT.